Below are 4 T cell receptor beta chains sequenced from a single sample in a study of T cell responses to AZD1222 COVID-19 vaccine. The assay was immunoSEQ multiplex PCR, and TCRdb's table has in-frame clones only and misses some. The data show roughly 250,000 clones, with roughly 93% seen just once and 0.55% held by the top ten. Sequencing was performed on peripheral blood, taken on day 0 of AZD1222 vaccination. The receptors were sampled from an adult in good health.

The rearrangement uses TRBV7-8 and TRBJ2-7, with D perhaps TRBD1 (6 bases). There are 12 residues in the CDR3. From germline, CDR1 is SGHVS and CDR2 FQNEAQ. The V end was cut by 5 bases, the J end by 4 bases, with 9 bases between. CDR3 in DNA: TGTGCCAGCAGCCCAGACAGGTACGAGCAGTACTTC. This gives the protein CASSPDRYEQYF.

The gene calls are TRBV28 and TRBJ1-1; D is unresolved. The germline V gene has CDR1 MDHEN and CDR2 SYDVKM. The CDR3 contains 12 residues. V shed 8 bases and J shed 1 base, with 8 bases lying between them. CDR3 DNA sequence: TGTGCCAGCCGCCCCTCGAACACTGAAGCTTTCTTT. It codes for CASRPSNTEAFF.

The chain uses TRBV6-2 or TRBV6-3 and TRBJ1-5; D is unclear. Germline V lookup: CDR1 MNHEY, CDR2 SVGEGT. The CDR3 is made up of 14 amino acids. The germline V and J ends were trimmed by 5 bases and 6 bases, with 14 bases remaining between them. The CDR3 region has the DNA TGTGCCAGCAGTCAGTCGGCCCGGGGTCAGCCCCAGCATTTT. This sequence encodes CASSQSARGQPQHF.

The V and J genes are TRBV2 and TRBJ2-6; D may be TRBD1 or TRBD2 (5 bases each). V lost 6 bases, J lost 1 base, and 13 bases lay in between. The V gene's germline CDR1 is SNHLY and CDR2 FYNNEI. CDR3 length equals 16 residues. CDR3 DNA: TGTGCCAGCAGCCTCGAGGGGCAATCTGGGGCCAACGTCCTGACTTTC. It encodes CASSLEGQSGANVLTF. Drawing the rest from reference TRBV2 and TRBJ2-6, the complete variable domain is EPEVTQTPSHQVTQMGQEVILRCVPISNHLYFYWYRQILGQKVEFLVSFYNNEISEKSEIFDDQFSVERPDGSNFTLKIRSTKLEDSAMYFCASSLEGQSGANVLTFGAGSRLTVL.